This is a list of T cell receptor beta chains from one sample in a study of shared clonotypes between healthy human individuals. The assay was immunoSEQ multiplex PCR, and TCRdb's table has in-frame clones only and misses some. The data hold about 2.2 million clones, with 90% to 95% observed a single time. The sample consisted of naive CD8+ T cells from PBMCs. The source of these receptors is a man in his late teens or twenties in good health. Some clones in this sample may be carry-over from other donors' samples. CDR3s include the opening cysteine and the closing phenylalanine or tryptophan. D genes are given only for firm matches. Some rows have no size entry. The others give once, few or many, or a class for an expanded clone.

J: TRBJ1-1
size: .
D: .
V: TRBV28
DNA: TGTGCCAGCAGTTTCTCGACTGCCAGCACTGAAGCTTTCTTT
CDR3: CASSFSTASTEAFF

J: TRBJ2-1
size: few
D: .
V: TRBV6-6
DNA: TGTGCCAGCAGCCAGATGGGGGATGCGCAGTTCTTC
CDR3: CASSQMGDAQFF

J: TRBJ2-3
size: .
D: .
V: TRBV7-9
DNA: TGTGCCAGCAGCCCGCCCAAAGGGCCTAGCACAGATACGCAGTATTTT
CDR3: CASSPPKGPSTDTQYF

J: TRBJ2-3
size: .
D: .
V: TRBV15
DNA: TGTGCCACCAGTCCCGGGACATTTAGCACAGATACGCAGTATTTT
CDR3: CATSPGTFSTDTQYF

J: TRBJ2-7
size: .
D: TRBD2
V: TRBV11-2
DNA: TGTGTCAGCAGCTTTGGGGGGGAGTCCTACGAGCAGTACTTC
CDR3: CVSSFGGESYEQYF

J: TRBJ1-1
size: .
D: .
V: TRBV4-1
DNA: TGCGCCAGCAGCCACAGGGAGGTCCCTGAAGCTTTCTTT
CDR3: CASSHREVPEAFF

J: TRBJ2-1
size: .
D: TRBD2
V: TRBV7-9
DNA: TGTGCCAGCAGCTTAGTGGCGGGAGCTGAGCAGTTCTTC
CDR3: CASSLVAGAEQFF

J: TRBJ1-5
size: .
D: .
V: TRBV4-1
DNA: TGCGCCAGCAGCCAGGACCGGACTCCGGGTCAGCCCCAGCATTTT
CDR3: CASSQDRTPGQPQHF

J: TRBJ1-5
size: few
D: .
V: TRBV15
DNA: TGTGCCACCAGCAGAGAGCCAAACGAGGAGAATCAGCCCCAGCATTTT
CDR3: CATSREPNEENQPQHF

J: TRBJ2-3
size: .
D: .
V: TRBV7-9
DNA: TGTGCCAGCAGCTGGCCGGGAGATACGCAGTATTTT
CDR3: CASSWPGDTQYF

J: TRBJ2-7
size: .
D: TRBD2
V: TRBV30
DNA: TGTGCCTGGAGTTGGACTAGCGGGGCCTACGAGCAGTACTTC
CDR3: CAWSWTSGAYEQYF

J: TRBJ1-2
size: .
D: TRBD1
V: TRBV15
DNA: TGTGCCACCAGCGCCCGGGACAGGGGATCCCCCTATGGCTACACCTTC
CDR3: CATSARDRGSPYGYTF

J: TRBJ1-2
size: .
D: .
V: TRBV7-9
DNA: TGTGCCAGCAGCTTAGAGGTCGGGGGCTACACCTTC
CDR3: CASSLEVGGYTF

J: TRBJ2-7
size: .
D: TRBD2
V: TRBV5-1
DNA: TGCGCCAGCAGCTTGGAGGTAGCGGGAGCGGGGGAGCAGTACTTC
CDR3: CASSLEVAGAGEQYF

J: TRBJ2-1
size: .
D: .
V: TRBV5-6
DNA: TGTGCCAGCGCCAGGTCAGGGTGGGCTTATGCTGAGCAGTTCTTC
CDR3: CASARSGWAYAEQFF

J: TRBJ2-7
size: .
D: .
V: TRBV7-2
DNA: TGTGCCAGCAGCTACGGTACAATCTCCTACGAGCAGTACTTC
CDR3: CASSYGTISYEQYF

J: TRBJ2-1
size: .
D: .
V: TRBV4-3
DNA: TGCGCCAGCAGCTGGAGCCGGTACAATGAGCAGTTCTTC
CDR3: CASSWSRYNEQFF

J: TRBJ2-5
size: .
D: .
V: TRBV4-3
DNA: TGCGCCAGCAGCCAAGACCTAGAAGAGACCCAGTACTTC
CDR3: CASSQDLEETQYF

J: TRBJ2-7
size: .
D: .
V: TRBV6-1
DNA: TGTGCCAGCACCCAAACCCCCTACGAGCAGTACTTC
CDR3: CASTQTPYEQYF

J: TRBJ2-7
size: .
D: .
V: TRBV9
DNA: TGTGCCAGCAGCGGTCCCAGGGGCGAGCAGTACTTC
CDR3: CASSGPRGEQYF

J: TRBJ2-1
size: .
D: .
V: TRBV29-1
DNA: TGCAGCGTTGAAGCCCCAGAGGGGGTCTCCTACAATGAGCAGTTCTTC
CDR3: CSVEAPEGVSYNEQFF

J: TRBJ1-1
size: .
D: .
V: TRBV6-6
DNA: TGTGCCAGCAGTTACGGGGGGACTGAAGCTTTCTTT
CDR3: CASSYGGTEAFF

J: TRBJ2-1
size: .
D: TRBD2
V: TRBV7-2
DNA: TGTGCCAGCAGCTTTTCTAGCGGGAGGGGTGAGCAGTTCTTC
CDR3: CASSFSSGRGEQFF

J: TRBJ2-1
size: .
D: .
V: TRBV4-1
DNA: TGCGCCAGCAGCCAAGATGACGGATACGATGAGCAGTTCTTC
CDR3: CASSQDDGYDEQFF

J: TRBJ2-7
size: .
D: .
V: TRBV9
DNA: TGTGCCAGCAGCGTAAGTGGAGGGGTCCACGAGCAGTACTTC
CDR3: CASSVSGGVHEQYF

J: TRBJ2-1
size: .
D: TRBD2
V: TRBV7-2
DNA: TGTGCCAGCAGCTCGGGACTAGCCCGGATTAGCTCCTACAATGAGCAGTTCTTC
CDR3: CASSSGLARISSYNEQFF

J: TRBJ2-1
size: once
D: TRBD2
V: TRBV6-6
DNA: TGTGCCAGCAGTTACCCCAGGACTAGCCCGGGGGTGTTCTTC
CDR3: CASSYPRTSPGVFF

J: TRBJ1-4
size: .
D: TRBD1
V: TRBV7-6
DNA: TGTGCCAGCAGCGCCCGGGACAGCGCTAATGAAAAACTGTTTTTT
CDR3: CASSARDSANEKLFF

J: TRBJ1-1
size: .
D: .
V: TRBV13
DNA: TGTGCCAGCAGCTGGGGAGGGGACACTGAAGCTTTCTTT
CDR3: CASSWGGDTEAFF

J: TRBJ1-1
size: .
D: .
V: TRBV6-5
DNA: TGTGCCAGCAGTTACTCGGGCGGGATGAACACTGAAGCTTTCTTT
CDR3: CASSYSGGMNTEAFF

J: TRBJ2-1
size: .
D: .
V: TRBV29-1
DNA: TGCAGCGTGCTGACTATGCATGAGCAGTTCTTC
CDR3: CSVLTMHEQFF

J: TRBJ1-1
size: few
D: TRBD1
V: TRBV2
DNA: TGTGCCAGCAGTCACTGGTTCGGACAGGGTTGGACTGAAGCTTTCTTT
CDR3: CASSHWFGQGWTEAFF

J: TRBJ2-7
size: .
D: .
V: TRBV27
DNA: TGTGCCAGCAGTCCCAGGGGTACCTACGAGCAGTACTTC
CDR3: CASSPRGTYEQYF

J: TRBJ2-1
size: .
D: TRBD2
V: TRBV27
DNA: TGTGCCAGCAGTCACGCCCCTAGGGGGCCAGAGGTCCCTAGCGGGAACAATGAGCAGTTCTTC
CDR3: CASSHAPRGPEVPSGNNEQFF